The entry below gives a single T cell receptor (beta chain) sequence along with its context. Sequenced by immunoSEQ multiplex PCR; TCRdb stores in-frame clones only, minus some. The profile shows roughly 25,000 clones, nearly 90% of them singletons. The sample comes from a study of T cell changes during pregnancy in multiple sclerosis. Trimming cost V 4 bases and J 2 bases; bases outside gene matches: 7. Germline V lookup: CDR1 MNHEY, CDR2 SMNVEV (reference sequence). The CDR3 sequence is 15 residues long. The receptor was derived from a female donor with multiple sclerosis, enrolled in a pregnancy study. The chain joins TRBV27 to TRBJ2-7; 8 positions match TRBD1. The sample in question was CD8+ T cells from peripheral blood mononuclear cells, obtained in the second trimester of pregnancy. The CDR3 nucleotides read TGTGCCAGCAGTTATCGGGCAGGGGGCGCCTACGAGCAGTACTTC. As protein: CASSYRAGGAYEQYF.